This paragraph reports one TCR beta chain. This sample stems from a study of blood T cell repertoires in COVID-19. In the study overall: The United States, Italy and Spain were the sources of the acute and convalescent COVID-19 samples.

The table came from immunoSEQ multiplex PCR; TCRdb's copy has only in-frame clones and leaves some out. The sample consists of about 140,000 clones, roughly 86% of them appearing once. In germline, CDR1 is MNHNY, CDR2 SVGAGI (reference sequence). The CDR3 covers 20 residues. Trimming removed 6 bases from V and 4 bases from J, with 34 bases in between. This chain joins TRBV6-6 and TRBJ2-7; a weak D match, TRBD2 (6 bases). Sequencing was carried out using peripheral blood. The clonotype originates from a man aged 45 to 65 with active or convalescent COVID-19. The CDR3 protein is CASSRRPWSMAGRTLYEQYF. DNA of the CDR3: TGTGCCAGCAGCCGTCGTCCCTGGTCTATGGCGGGGAGGACGCTGTACGAGCAGTACTTC.